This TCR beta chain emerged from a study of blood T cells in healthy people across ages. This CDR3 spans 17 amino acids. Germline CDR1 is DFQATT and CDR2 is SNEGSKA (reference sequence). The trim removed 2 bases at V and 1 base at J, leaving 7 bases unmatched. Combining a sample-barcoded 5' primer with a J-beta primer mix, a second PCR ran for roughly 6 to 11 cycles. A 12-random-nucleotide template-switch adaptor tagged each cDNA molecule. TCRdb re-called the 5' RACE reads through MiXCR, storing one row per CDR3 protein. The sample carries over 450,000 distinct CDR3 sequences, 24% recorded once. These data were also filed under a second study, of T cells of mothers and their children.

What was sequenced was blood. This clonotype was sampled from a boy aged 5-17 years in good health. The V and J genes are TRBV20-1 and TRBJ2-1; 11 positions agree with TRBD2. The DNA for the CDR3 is TGCAGTGCTAGAAGCCTAGCGGGGGGAAGGTCCTACAATGAGCAGTTCTTC. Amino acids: CSARSLAGGRSYNEQFF.